Sequencing of this TCR beta chain was carried out in a study of CXCR3-negative and CXCR3-positive naive CD8 T cells. Study-wide points: Naive CXCR3-negative cells resembled naive CXCR3-positive cells in TRBV-TRBJ usage; memory cells differed.

Researchers prepared the TRB cDNA libraries using 5' RACE with UMI labels. Each CDR3 protein gets one entry in TCRdb, which reprocessed the 5' RACE reads and gives no DNA. The sample holds tens of thousands of distinct CDR3 sequences. As concerns this clonotype: The antigen remains unidentified.

The clonotype was recovered from a human donor in good health. Some clones in this sample may be carry-over from other donors' samples. Material: memory CD8+ T cells from blood.

CDR3 amino acids: CASSWDSLNTEAFF. The rearrangement links TRBV5-1 to TRBJ1-1. Germline CDR1 is SGHRS and CDR2 is YFSETQ. CDR3 size: 14 residues.